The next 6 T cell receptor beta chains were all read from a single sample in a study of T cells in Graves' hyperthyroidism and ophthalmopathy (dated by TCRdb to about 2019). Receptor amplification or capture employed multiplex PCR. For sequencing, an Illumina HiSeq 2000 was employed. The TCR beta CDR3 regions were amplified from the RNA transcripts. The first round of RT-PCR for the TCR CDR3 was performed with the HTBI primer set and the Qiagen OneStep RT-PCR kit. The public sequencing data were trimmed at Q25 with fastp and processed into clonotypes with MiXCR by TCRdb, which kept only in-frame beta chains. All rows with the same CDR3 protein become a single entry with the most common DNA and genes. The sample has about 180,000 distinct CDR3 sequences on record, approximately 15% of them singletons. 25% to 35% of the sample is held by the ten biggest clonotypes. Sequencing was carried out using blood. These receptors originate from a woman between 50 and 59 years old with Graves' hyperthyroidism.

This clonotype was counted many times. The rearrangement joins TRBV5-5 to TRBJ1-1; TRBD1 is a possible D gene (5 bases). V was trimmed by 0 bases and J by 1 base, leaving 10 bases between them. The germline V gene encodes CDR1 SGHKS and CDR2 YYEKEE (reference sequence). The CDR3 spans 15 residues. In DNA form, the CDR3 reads TGTGCCAGCAGCTTGGCACCAGGGAAGAACACTGAAGCTTTCTTT. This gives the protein CASSLAPGKNTEAFF.

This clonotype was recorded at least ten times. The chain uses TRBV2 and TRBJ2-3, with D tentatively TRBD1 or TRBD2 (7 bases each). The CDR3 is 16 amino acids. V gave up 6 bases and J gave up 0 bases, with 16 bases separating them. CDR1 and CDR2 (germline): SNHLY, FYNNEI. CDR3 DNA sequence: TGTGCCAGCAGCCTACAGGGGACTAAAAGCACAGATACGCAGTATTTT. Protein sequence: CASSLQGTKSTDTQYF. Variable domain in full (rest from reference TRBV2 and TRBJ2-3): EPEVTQTPSHQVTQMGQEVILRCVPISNHLYFYWYRQILGQKVEFLVSFYNNEISEKSEIFDDQFSVERPDGSNFTLKIRSTKLEDSAMYFCASSLQGTKSTDTQYFGPGTRLTVL.

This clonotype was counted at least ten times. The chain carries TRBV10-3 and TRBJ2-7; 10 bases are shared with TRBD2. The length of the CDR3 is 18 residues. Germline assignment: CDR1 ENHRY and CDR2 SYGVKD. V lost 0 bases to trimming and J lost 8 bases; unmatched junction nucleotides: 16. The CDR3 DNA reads TGTGCCATCAGTGAGTCGGGTCCCGTAGCGGGGGGTGCGTCGAAGCAGTACTTC. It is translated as CAISESGPVAGGASKQYF.

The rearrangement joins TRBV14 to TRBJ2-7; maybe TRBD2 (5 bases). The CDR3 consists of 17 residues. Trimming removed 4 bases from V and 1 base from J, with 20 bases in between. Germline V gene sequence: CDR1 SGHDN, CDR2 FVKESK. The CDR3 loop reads CASSLSVSGYPSYEQYF. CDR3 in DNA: TGTGCCAGCAGCCTCTCGGTAAGCGGCTACCCTTCCTACGAGCAGTACTTC.

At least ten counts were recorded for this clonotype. Here the CDR3 reads CASRLAGGTDTQYF. The CDR3 coding sequence is TGTGCCAGCAGACTAGCGGGGGGCACAGATACGCAGTATTTT. V and J are TRBV6-1 and TRBJ2-3; 11 bases align to TRBD2. V was clipped by 6 bases and J by 1 base; unmatched bases: 0. CDR3 length: 14 residues. From germline, CDR1 is MNHNS and CDR2 SASEGT.

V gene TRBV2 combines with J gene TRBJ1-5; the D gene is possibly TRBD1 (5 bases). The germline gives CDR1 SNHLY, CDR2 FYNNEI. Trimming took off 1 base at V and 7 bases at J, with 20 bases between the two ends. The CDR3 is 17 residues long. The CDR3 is CASSEVIDSLRLQPQHF. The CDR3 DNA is TGTGCCAGCAGTGAAGTTATAGACAGTCTTCGTTTGCAGCCCCAGCATTTT.